Below are 20 T cell receptor beta chains sequenced from a single sample in a study of cytotoxic CD8 clonotypes in ibrutinib-treated CLL. The method was immunoSEQ multiplex PCR; TCRdb's version includes in-frame clones alone and lacks a portion of them. This table has approximately 90,000 clones, 60% to 80% appearing once. Sequenced here: PBMCs, sampled after 24 months of ibrutinib treatment. Receptors originate from a human donor with chronic lymphocytic leukemia.

This chain joins TRBV5-1 and TRBJ1-6, with D tentatively TRBD1 (6 bases). Trimming pared 0 bases from V and 7 bases from J, leaving 8 bases between. Germline V CDR1 and CDR2: SGHRS, YFSETQ. The CDR3 contains 14 residues. CDR3 coding DNA: TGCGCCAGCAGCTTGGAGGGGGGGAATTCACCCCTCCACTTT. It specifies CASSLEGGNSPLHF.

This rearrangement joins TRBV25-1 to TRBJ2-5; tentatively, D is TRBD1 or TRBD2 (5 bases each). The CDR3 loop spans 15 amino acids. Germline V gene data show CDR1 as MGHDK and CDR2 as SYGVNS. V shed 3 bases and J shed 2 bases, with 13 bases lying between them. The CDR3 DNA reads as TGTGCCAGCAGTGACCTAGGGACGAAACAAGAGACCCAGTACTTC. This gives the protein CASSDLGTKQETQYF. Using reference TRBV25-1 and TRBJ2-5 for the parts outside the CDR3, the full variable domain is EADIYQTPRYLVIGTGKKITLECSQTMGHDKMYWYQQDPGMELHLIHYSYGVNSTEKGDLSSESTVSRIRTEHFPLTLESARPSHTSQYLCASSDLGTKQETQYFGPGTRLLVL.

The chain is built from TRBV11-2 and TRBJ1-2; D call uncertain. Trimming took 4 bases from V and 7 from J, leaving 13 bases between them. Germline V gene sequence: CDR1 SGHAT, CDR2 FQNNGV. The CDR3 loop spans 13 amino acids. The CDR3 DNA sequence: TGTGCCAGCAGCTCTCCCCGAACCCGTGGCTACACCTTC. It encodes CASSSPRTRGYTF.

V usage is TRBV7-9 and J usage is TRBJ2-1; TRBD2 matches at 8 bases. The CDR3 consists of 15 residues. Germline lookup yields CDR1 SEHNR and CDR2 FQNEAQ (reference sequence). Trimming took 4 bases from V and 10 from J; bases not matched to a gene: 12. The CDR3 sequence: CASSSPGLETGEQFF. CDR3 bases: TGTGCCAGCAGCTCTCCGGGACTAGAAACGGGAGAGCAGTTCTTC.

This clone has only one observation. The gene calls are TRBV28 and TRBJ2-4, with D possibly TRBD1 on 6 matching bases. The CDR3 extends over 14 amino acids. V lost 2 bases to trimming and J lost 1 base, with 6 bases between them. The germline gives CDR1 MDHEN, CDR2 SYDVKM. The CDR3 coding sequence is TGTGCCAGCAGTTTACAGGGGGCCAAAAACATTCAGTACTTC. Protein: CASSLQGAKNIQYF.

There are many counts of this clone. This chain links TRBV28 with TRBJ1-6, with D maybe TRBD1 (5 bases). The CDR3 is made up of 14 amino acids. Trimming shortened V by 5 bases and J by 7 bases, and 12 bases separated the two germline ends. Germline V gene data show CDR1 as MDHEN and CDR2 as SYDVKM. CDR3 residues: CASSRGRMNSPLHF. For the CDR3, the DNA is TGTGCCAGCAGTAGGGGACGGATGAATTCACCCCTCCACTTT.

V usage is TRBV18 and J usage is TRBJ1-3; a weak D match, TRBD1 (6 bases). The V and J ends lost 0 bases and 0 bases respectively, with 15 bases between them. Germline CDR1 is KGHSH and CDR2 is LQKENI. CDR3 length: 18 residues. CDR3 in DNA: TGTGCCAGCTCACCACCAAAAGACAGGAGGTCCTCTGGAAACACCATATATTTT. Translated, it gives CASSPPKDRRSSGNTIYF.

This clone was observed a handful of times. This sequence joins TRBV7-9 and TRBJ1-4; weak D call: TRBD1 (6 bases). Trimming cost V 2 bases and J 15 bases, with 16 bases left between them. CDR3 length equals 13 residues. CDR1 and CDR2 (germline): SEHNR, FQNEAQ (reference sequence). Written as DNA, the CDR3 is TGTGCCAGCAGCTTATATTCAGCTGGGGGCTTGTTTTTT. This sequence encodes CASSLYSAGGLFF.

The rearrangement joins TRBV25-1 to TRBJ2-5; 7 nucleotides align to TRBD1. CDR3 length: 13 amino acids. The germline V gene encodes CDR1 MGHDK and CDR2 SYGVNS. After removal of 5 bases from V and 5 bases from J, the junction contained 5 bases not matched to a gene. The CDR3 coding sequence is TGTGCCAGCAGTCAGACAGGGACGGAGACCCAGTACTTC. It specifies CASSQTGTETQYF.

The chain carries TRBV6-6 and TRBJ2-3; D is ambiguous. CDR1 is MNHNY and CDR2 is SVGAGI in the germline V gene (reference sequence). The V end was cut by 2 bases, the J end by 1 base, with 7 bases between. The CDR3 contains 14 residues. Here the CDR3 reads CASSYRLGTDTQYF. The DNA for the CDR3 is TGTGCCAGCAGTTACAGATTGGGCACAGATACGCAGTATTTT.

This CDR3 reads CASSIRGRMTDTQYF. In DNA form, the CDR3 reads TGTGCCAGCAGCATTAGGGGGCGCATGACAGATACGCAGTATTTT. The J gene is TRBJ2-3, the V gene TRBV5-4; 7 bases are a match to TRBD1. Looked up from germline, CDR1 is SGHNT and CDR2 is YYREEE (reference sequence). Losses at the gene ends were 4 bases for V and 3 bases for J; bases not matched to a gene: 8. This CDR3 contains 15 residues.

The chain links TRBV19 to TRBJ2-5, with 7 bases identical to TRBD2. The trim removed 4 bases at V and 4 bases at J, leaving 9 bases unmatched. CDR1 and CDR2 from the germline V gene are LNHDA and SQIVND (reference sequence). The CDR3 has 15 residues. CDR3: CASSTLGGGVETQYF. The CDR3 DNA reads as TGTGCCAGTAGTACACTGGGGGGAGGGGTAGAGACCCAGTACTTC.

The chain links TRBV27 to TRBJ2-7; D not resolved. Germline V CDR1 and CDR2: MNHEY, SMNVEV (reference sequence). CDR3 length: 13 residues. Trimming pared 5 bases from V and 2 bases from J, leaving 10 bases between. Here the CDR3 DNA reads TGTGCCAGCAGTGGAGCCTCCGCCTACGAGCAGTACTTC. Protein product: CASSGASAYEQYF.

This chain links TRBV7-9 with TRBJ2-7; D might be TRBD1 (5 bases). The CDR3 sequence is 15 residues long. CDR1 and CDR2 (germline): SEHNR, FQNEAQ (reference sequence). V lost 2 bases and J 4 bases, leaving 15 bases between the germline ends. This chain's CDR3 is CASSLLRDRTYEQYF. The CDR3 region has the DNA TGTGCCAGCAGCTTACTCCGAGACAGAACTTACGAGCAGTACTTC. The full variable domain, rest sourced from reference TRBV7-9 and TRBJ2-7, is DTGVSQNPRHKITKRGQNVTFRCDPISEHNRLYWYRQTLGQGPEFLTYFQNEAQLEKSRLLSDRFSAERPKGSFSTLEIQRTEQGDSAMYLCASSLLRDRTYEQYFGPGTRLTVT.

The gene calls are TRBV7-8 and TRBJ1-2, with D perhaps matching TRBD1 (5 bases). The CDR3 has 16 residues. Germline lookup yields CDR1 SGHVS and CDR2 FQNEAQ. The V gene lost 1 base and the J gene lost 0 bases, with 12 bases spanning the gap. CDR3 nucleotide sequence: TGTGCCAGCAGCTTAGGTCCGGTAGGGGCTAACTATGGCTACACCTTC. This sequence encodes CASSLGPVGANYGYTF.

This clone was seen a few times. The chain is built from TRBV29-1 and TRBJ1-2; 8 bases are a match to TRBD1. There are 16 residues in the CDR3. V trimming: 3 bases; J trimming: 4 bases; junction bases outside the gene matches: 13. Germline-derived CDR1 and CDR2 are SQVTM and ANQGSEA. The CDR3 reads CSVDPRGLPRGYGYTF. In DNA form, the CDR3 reads TGCAGCGTTGATCCCAGGGGGCTCCCCCGCGGCTATGGCTACACCTTC. Complete variable domain (other parts from reference TRBV29-1 and TRBJ1-2): SAVISQKPSRDICQRGTSLTIQCQVDSQVTMMFWYRQQPGQSLTLIATANQGSEATYESGFVIDKFPISRPNLTFSTLTVSNMSPEDSSIYLCSVDPRGLPRGYGYTFGSGTRLTVV.

The chain carries TRBV5-1 and TRBJ2-2; D is possibly TRBD1 (5 bases). Trimming left V 0 bases short and J 4 bases short, with 19 bases between. CDR1 is SGHRS, CDR2 YFSETQ, per germline. CDR3 length: 18 residues. The DNA for the CDR3 is TGCGCCAGCAGCTTGGCCCCTTCTGGGGCAGGGCTCACCGGGGAGCTGTTTTTT. Translated: CASSLAPSGAGLTGELFF.

The chain is built from TRBV6-6 and TRBJ2-7; D possibly corresponds to TRBD1 (6 bases). Germline loops: CDR1 MNHNY, CDR2 SVGAGI (reference sequence). Trimming shortened V by 5 bases and J by 3 bases, and 14 bases separated the two germline ends. CDR3 size: 14 residues. The CDR3 region is CASSNRETNYEQYF. CDR3 coding DNA: TGTGCCAGCAGTAACAGGGAAACGAACTACGAGCAGTACTTC.

The rearrangement uses TRBV19 and TRBJ1-2; 9 nucleotides agree with TRBD1. The CDR3 loop spans 14 amino acids. Germline CDR1 is LNHDA and CDR2 is SQIVND (reference sequence). Germline trimming cut 3 bases from V and 2 bases from J; bases unmatched to any gene: 1. The CDR3 here is CASSIGTGNYGYTF. Here the CDR3 DNA reads TGTGCCAGTAGTATTGGGACAGGGAACTATGGCTACACCTTC.

V and J are TRBV2 and TRBJ2-4; 12 bases fit TRBD2. Germline V CDR1 and CDR2: SNHLY, FYNNEI. V trimming: 7 bases; J trimming: 6 bases; junction bases outside the gene matches: 13. The CDR3 is 17 residues long. CDR3 nucleotide sequence: TGTGCCAGCATATGGGAGCTAGCGGGAGGGGGAAGAAACATTCAGTACTTC. Protein product: CASIWELAGGGRNIQYF.